The TCR beta chain described here comes from a study of T-cell reconstitution after alpha-beta-depleted transplantation in children. J was trimmed by 0 bases and V by 4 bases; bases with no gene match: 3. Germline V gene data show CDR1 as SGHDT and CDR2 as YYEEEE. This CDR3 has 14 residues. This clonotype was recorded at least ten times. Library preparation (for TCRbeta) was performed with unique molecular identifiers. TCRdb re-called the PCR reads with MiXCR, one entry per CDR3 protein. This sample yields about 230,000 distinct CDR3 sequences, of which roughly a tenth are seen a single time; around 6% belongs to the top ten.

The V gene is TRBV5-6, the J gene TRBJ1-1; 7 positions match TRBD1. The receptor was derived from a human donor who donated a stem cell graft to a child with acute lymphoblastic leukemia. The sample was PBMCs from the stem cell graft donor, taken from the stem cell graft. CDR3 in amino acids: CASSNGQVNTEAFF. CDR3 bases: TGTGCCAGCAGCAACGGACAGGTGAACACTGAAGCTTTCTTT.